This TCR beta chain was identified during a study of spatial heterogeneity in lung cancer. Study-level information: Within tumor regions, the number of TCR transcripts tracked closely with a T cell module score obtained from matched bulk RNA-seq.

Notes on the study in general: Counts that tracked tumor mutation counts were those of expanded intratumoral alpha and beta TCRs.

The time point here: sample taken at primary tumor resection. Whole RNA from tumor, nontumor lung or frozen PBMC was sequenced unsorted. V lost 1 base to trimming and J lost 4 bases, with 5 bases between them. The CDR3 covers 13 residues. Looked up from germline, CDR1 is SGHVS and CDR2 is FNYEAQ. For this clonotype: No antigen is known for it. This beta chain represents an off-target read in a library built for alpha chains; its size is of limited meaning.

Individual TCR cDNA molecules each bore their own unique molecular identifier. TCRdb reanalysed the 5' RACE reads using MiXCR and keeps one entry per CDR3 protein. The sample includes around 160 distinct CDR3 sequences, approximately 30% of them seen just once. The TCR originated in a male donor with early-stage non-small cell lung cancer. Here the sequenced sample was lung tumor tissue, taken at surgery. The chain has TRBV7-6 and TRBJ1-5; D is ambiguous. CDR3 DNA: TGTGCCAGCAGCTTAGGGGTTAATCAGCCCCAGCATTTT. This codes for CASSLGVNQPQHF.